These T cell receptor beta chains were read from a single sample in a study of cytotoxic CD8 clonotypes in ibrutinib-treated CLL. This table comes from immunoSEQ multiplex PCR, and its TCRdb copy is limited to in-frame clones, with some not included. The sample gives a few hundred thousand clones, less than 75% of which show up once; 15% to 19% is in the top ten. The source material was PBMCs, sampled after 24 months of ibrutinib treatment. These receptors were collected from a human donor with chronic lymphocytic leukemia. Both conserved end residues are part of each CDR3. The order of the fields is J gene, D gene, clone size, V gene, CDR3 DNA, CDR3 protein. A D gene is named only where the DNA matches it firmly. Size tells how often a clone was seen (once, few, many) or the class of an expanded clone, and some rows leave it out.

j_call: TRBJ2-5
d_call: .
clone_size: .
v_call: TRBV7-3
cdr3_nt: TGTGCCAGCAGCAAAAACGGAGGCAGGGAGACCCAGTACTTC
cdr3_aa: CASSKNGGRETQYF

j_call: TRBJ1-1
d_call: .
clone_size: .
v_call: TRBV5-1
cdr3_nt: TGCGCCAGCAGCTTGGTCGGCTCCACTGAAGCTTTCTTT
cdr3_aa: CASSLVGSTEAFF

j_call: TRBJ2-1
d_call: TRBD2
clone_size: .
v_call: TRBV19
cdr3_nt: TGTGCCAGTAGGACTAGCGGGAGTCTCCTCACTGAGCAGTTCTTC
cdr3_aa: CASRTSGSLLTEQFF

j_call: TRBJ1-2
d_call: .
clone_size: few
v_call: TRBV4-3
cdr3_nt: TGCGCCAGCAGCCAAGAGGGGTTGTCTGGCTACACCTTC
cdr3_aa: CASSQEGLSGYTF

j_call: TRBJ2-3
d_call: .
clone_size: .
v_call: TRBV5-4
cdr3_nt: TGTGCCAGCAGCTTTGGTGGAGCTAATACGCAGTATTTT
cdr3_aa: CASSFGGANTQYF

j_call: TRBJ2-1
d_call: .
clone_size: .
v_call: TRBV11-2
cdr3_nt: TGTGCCAGCAGCTTAGTCCCAGGGGTAAACAATGAGCAGTTCTTC
cdr3_aa: CASSLVPGVNNEQFF

j_call: TRBJ2-2
d_call: .
clone_size: .
v_call: TRBV5-4
cdr3_nt: TGTGCCAGCAGCTACTGGGAGAACACCGGGGAGCTGTTTTTT
cdr3_aa: CASSYWENTGELFF

j_call: TRBJ2-7
d_call: .
clone_size: .
v_call: TRBV29-1
cdr3_nt: TGCAGCGTTGAAGGGTACGGCAGCTCCTACGAGCAGTACTTC
cdr3_aa: CSVEGYGSSYEQYF

j_call: TRBJ1-2
d_call: .
clone_size: once
v_call: TRBV7-9
cdr3_nt: TGTGCCAGCAGCTTAACGAACTATGGCTACACCTTC
cdr3_aa: CASSLTNYGYTF

j_call: TRBJ2-1
d_call: .
clone_size: .
v_call: TRBV4-2
cdr3_nt: TGTGCCAGCAGCCGGGCCGGGGAATCCTACAATGAGCAGTTCTTC
cdr3_aa: CASSRAGESYNEQFF

j_call: TRBJ1-2
d_call: .
clone_size: .
v_call: TRBV18
cdr3_nt: TGTGCCAGCTCACAGGGTTTTAGCTATGGCTACACCTTC
cdr3_aa: CASSQGFSYGYTF

j_call: TRBJ2-3
d_call: .
clone_size: .
v_call: TRBV29-1
cdr3_nt: TGCAGCGTTGAGGGGGGCGCAGATACGCAGTATTTT
cdr3_aa: CSVEGGADTQYF

j_call: TRBJ2-7
d_call: .
clone_size: .
v_call: TRBV7-8
cdr3_nt: TGTGCCAGCAGCCCGACCCAACGGGGGCCCCTCGAGCAGTACTTC
cdr3_aa: CASSPTQRGPLEQYF

j_call: TRBJ2-2
d_call: TRBD1
clone_size: once
v_call: TRBV5-1
cdr3_nt: TGCGCCAGCAGCCGGACAGGTTTCGCCGGGGAGCTGTTTTTT
cdr3_aa: CASSRTGFAGELFF

j_call: TRBJ1-5
d_call: .
clone_size: .
v_call: TRBV6-9
cdr3_nt: TGTGCCTCTGCCCCCGGGGTGAACAGACTCATTGGGGATCAGCCCCAGCATTTT
cdr3_aa: CASAPGVNRLIGDQPQHF

j_call: TRBJ2-1
d_call: TRBD2
clone_size: .
v_call: TRBV29-1
cdr3_nt: TGCAGCGTTGAGGGACTAGCGGGAGGCTACTACAATGAGCAGTTCTTC
cdr3_aa: CSVEGLAGGYYNEQFF

j_call: TRBJ2-7
d_call: .
clone_size: .
v_call: TRBV11-3
cdr3_nt: TGTGCCAGCAGCCCCGGGACACCTCCCTACGAGCAGTACTTC
cdr3_aa: CASSPGTPPYEQYF

j_call: TRBJ2-2
d_call: .
clone_size: .
v_call: TRBV7-2
cdr3_nt: TGTGCCAGCAGCTTCTACACGGGATCGAACACCGGGGAGCTGTTTTTT
cdr3_aa: CASSFYTGSNTGELFF

j_call: TRBJ2-1
d_call: TRBD2
clone_size: few
v_call: TRBV19
cdr3_nt: TGTGCCAGTAGTCTAATAGCGGGAGGGCCCTGGAATGAGCAGTTCTTC
cdr3_aa: CASSLIAGGPWNEQFF

j_call: TRBJ1-1
d_call: TRBD1
clone_size: .
v_call: TRBV18
cdr3_nt: TGTGCCAGCTCACCACGACAGGGGATGAACACTGAAGCTTTCTTT
cdr3_aa: CASSPRQGMNTEAFF

j_call: TRBJ2-7
d_call: .
clone_size: few
v_call: TRBV11-2
cdr3_nt: TGTGCCAGCAGCCAATTAAATGGGGAACTCTACGAGCAGTACTTC
cdr3_aa: CASSQLNGELYEQYF

j_call: TRBJ2-7
d_call: TRBD2
clone_size: .
v_call: TRBV6-5
cdr3_nt: TGTGCCAGCAGTGGGACTAGCGGTTACTCCTACGAGCAGTACTTC
cdr3_aa: CASSGTSGYSYEQYF

j_call: TRBJ2-7
d_call: TRBD2
clone_size: .
v_call: TRBV7-2
cdr3_nt: TGTGCCAGCAGCTCCACTAGCGGGACAGAACGGCAGTACTTC
cdr3_aa: CASSSTSGTERQYF

j_call: TRBJ1-5
d_call: .
clone_size: .
v_call: TRBV27
cdr3_nt: TGTGCCAGCAGCCGACGAGGGGGGAATCAGCCCCAGCATTTT
cdr3_aa: CASSRRGGNQPQHF

j_call: TRBJ2-1
d_call: .
clone_size: .
v_call: TRBV11-3
cdr3_nt: TGTGCCAGCAGCCTCTACCCCAGCGGCAATGAGCAGTTCTTC
cdr3_aa: CASSLYPSGNEQFF

j_call: TRBJ2-7
d_call: .
clone_size: .
v_call: TRBV20-1
cdr3_nt: TGCAGTGCCGCTCACGATGCCCTAAAGTACTTC
cdr3_aa: CSAAHDALKYF

j_call: TRBJ1-2
d_call: .
clone_size: few
v_call: TRBV7-3
cdr3_nt: TGTGCCAGCAGCCCTACCGGGGAAGGCGGCTACACCTTC
cdr3_aa: CASSPTGEGGYTF

j_call: TRBJ2-7
d_call: TRBD1
clone_size: .
v_call: TRBV29-1
cdr3_nt: TGCAGCATCCGGGACAGGGGGCGCGATTATGGCTCCTACGAGCAGTACTTC
cdr3_aa: CSIRDRGRDYGSYEQYF

j_call: TRBJ2-1
d_call: .
clone_size: .
v_call: TRBV28
cdr3_nt: TGTGCCAGCAGTTCTCCCCAGACCGGGTACAATGAGCAGTTCTTC
cdr3_aa: CASSSPQTGYNEQFF

j_call: TRBJ2-3
d_call: .
clone_size: .
v_call: TRBV28
cdr3_nt: TGTGCCAGCAGTTCCTGGCCAGACACAGATACGCAGTATTTT
cdr3_aa: CASSSWPDTDTQYF

j_call: TRBJ2-1
d_call: .
clone_size: .
v_call: TRBV19
cdr3_nt: TGTGCCAGTAGTATACAGGCGCATAATGAGCAGTTCTTC
cdr3_aa: CASSIQAHNEQFF

j_call: TRBJ2-7
d_call: .
clone_size: .
v_call: TRBV4-3
cdr3_nt: TGCGCCAGCAGCCAAATGAATCATAACGAGCAGTACTTC
cdr3_aa: CASSQMNHNEQYF

j_call: TRBJ2-1
d_call: TRBD2
clone_size: few
v_call: TRBV6-5
cdr3_nt: TGTGCCAGCAGTTCGGGACTAGCTGGGGATGAGCAGTTCTTC
cdr3_aa: CASSSGLAGDEQFF

j_call: TRBJ2-3
d_call: .
clone_size: .
v_call: TRBV5-1
cdr3_nt: TGCGCCAGCAGCTTGGAATACACGCAGTATTTT
cdr3_aa: CASSLEYTQYF

j_call: TRBJ2-7
d_call: TRBD2
clone_size: .
v_call: TRBV7-2
cdr3_nt: TGTGCCAGCAGTAATAGCGGGACAACGTACGAGCAGTACTTC
cdr3_aa: CASSNSGTTYEQYF

j_call: TRBJ1-1
d_call: .
clone_size: .
v_call: TRBV19
cdr3_nt: TGTGCCAGTAGTATTAGGGGGTCCCTATTTATGGGCACTGAAGCTTTCTTT
cdr3_aa: CASSIRGSLFMGTEAFF

j_call: TRBJ2-4
d_call: .
clone_size: .
v_call: TRBV30
cdr3_nt: TGTGCCTGGAGTTTCCCTGGCCTATCAAACATTCAGTACTTC
cdr3_aa: CAWSFPGLSNIQYF

j_call: TRBJ2-7
d_call: TRBD1
clone_size: .
v_call: TRBV20-1
cdr3_nt: TGCAGTGGACAGGGGATCTACGAGCAGTACTTC
cdr3_aa: CSGQGIYEQYF

j_call: TRBJ1-5
d_call: TRBD1
clone_size: .
v_call: TRBV27
cdr3_nt: TGTGCCAGCAGTTTGACAGGGGCTGGCAATCAGCCCCAGCATTTT
cdr3_aa: CASSLTGAGNQPQHF

j_call: TRBJ2-2
d_call: .
clone_size: .
v_call: TRBV7-2
cdr3_nt: TGTGCCAGCAGCGCCTTCCGGGCCGCCGCGAACACCGGGGAGCTGTTTTTT
cdr3_aa: CASSAFRAAANTGELFF

j_call: TRBJ1-5
d_call: .
clone_size: few
v_call: TRBV30
cdr3_nt: TGTGCCTGGAGTGCCGGTGGGGGTGGCAATCAGCCCCAGCATTTT
cdr3_aa: CAWSAGGGGNQPQHF

j_call: TRBJ2-1
d_call: .
clone_size: .
v_call: TRBV4-1
cdr3_nt: TGCGCCAGCAGCCAAGAAAGGCAGGGCTACAATGAGCAGTTCTTC
cdr3_aa: CASSQERQGYNEQFF

j_call: TRBJ2-1
d_call: TRBD2
clone_size: .
v_call: TRBV9
cdr3_nt: TGTGCCAGCAGCGTAGTATTAGCGGGAGACGGTGAGCAGTTCTTC
cdr3_aa: CASSVVLAGDGEQFF